The 2 T cell receptor beta chains reported below all come from one sample, sequenced in a study of cytomegalovirus exposure and HLA in healthy donors. It was with 60 Vbeta and 13 Jbeta primers that the PCR ran. TCRdb keeps only in-frame clones here, not all; method: immunoSEQ multiplex PCR. Found here are about 120,000 clones, over 70% of them singletons; the top ten hold more than 7%. Material: PBMCs. These receptor sequences come from a female donor in good health and CMV-seropositive.

V usage is TRBV7-9 and J usage is TRBJ2-4; perhaps TRBD1 as D (6 bases). Per the germline V gene, CDR1 is SEHNR and CDR2 is FQNEAQ (reference sequence). This CDR3 is built from 15 residues. The V and J ends lost 5 bases and 0 bases respectively, with 11 bases between them. CDR3 sequence: CASSRADRAKNIQYF. CDR3 sequence (DNA): TGTGCCAGCAGCCGAGCGGACAGAGCCAAAAACATTCAGTACTTC.

The genes are TRBV4-1 and TRBJ2-1; TRBD2 aligns across 12 bases. The germline CDR1 and CDR2 sequences are MGHRA and YSYEKL. The CDR3 runs 20 residues. The V segment lost 4 bases and the J segment 1 base; nucleotides outside the gene matches: 14. For the CDR3, the DNA is TGCGCCAGCAGCCTCCAGGTACTAGCGGGGGGCCCCGAATCCTACAATGAGCAGTTCTTC. Residues: CASSLQVLAGGPESYNEQFF.